Below, 32 T cell receptor beta chains from the same sample are listed, as sequenced in a study of blood T cell repertoires in COVID-19. Only in-frame clones appear in the TCRdb table, and some are missing; sequencing was by immunoSEQ multiplex PCR. The profile shows 100,000 to 140,000 clones, 70% to 90% of them singletons. The sequencing sample was made of peripheral blood. The receptors shown here come from a man in his fifties with active or convalescent COVID-19.

The chain couples TRBV30 to TRBJ1-4; no clear D gene. This CDR3 is built from 15 residues. V lost 0 bases to trimming and J lost 8 bases, with 16 bases between them. Germline CDR1 GTSNPN, CDR2 SVGIG (reference sequence). The CDR3 spells CAWSVPFPPGEKLFF. CDR3 DNA sequence: TGTGCCTGGAGTGTACCGTTTCCGCCGGGAGAAAAACTGTTTTTT.

This chain connects TRBV2 to TRBJ2-5, with 13 bases matching TRBD2. CDR3 length equals 16 residues. CDR1 is SNHLY and CDR2 is FYNNEI in the germline V gene. The V and J ends lost 6 bases and 4 bases, in that order; junction bases with no gene match: 8. The CDR3 coding sequence is TGTGCCAGCAGCCGGACTAGCGGGAGCTGGGGAGAGACCCAGTACTTC. It is translated as CASSRTSGSWGETQYF. The whole variable domain, remainder taken from reference TRBV2 and TRBJ2-5, is EPEVTQTPSHQVTQMGQEVILRCVPISNHLYFYWYRQILGQKVEFLVSFYNNEISEKSEIFDDQFSVERPDGSNFTLKIRSTKLEDSAMYFCASSRTSGSWGETQYFGPGTRLLVL.

CDR3 sequence: CASSVSTGNTIYF. The CDR3 bases are TGTGCCAGCAGTGTTTCAACTGGAAACACCATATATTTT. The J gene is TRBJ1-3, the V gene TRBV2; D not resolved. Trimming took 4 bases from V and 2 from J, leaving 6 bases between them. Germline-derived CDR1 and CDR2 are SNHLY and FYNNEI. CDR3 length: 13 residues.

This clone was seen once. V gene TRBV7-9 combines with J gene TRBJ2-2; 10 bases align to TRBD2. The CDR3 is made up of 15 amino acids. CDR1 and CDR2 from the germline V gene are SEHNR and FQNEAQ (reference sequence). With V trimmed by 2 bases and J by 4 bases, 1 base remained unmatched. The CDR3 DNA is TGTGCCAGCAGCTTAAGCGGGGGGGCCACCGGGGAGCTGTTTTTT. Protein product: CASSLSGGATGELFF.

The V and J genes are TRBV2 and TRBJ2-7, with D perhaps TRBD2 (6 bases). Germline V gene sequence: CDR1 SNHLY, CDR2 FYNNEI. The CDR3 is 14 amino acids. V lost 2 bases and J 3 bases, leaving 11 bases between the germline ends. CDR3: CASSENGRGYEQYF. CDR3 in DNA: TGTGCCAGCAGTGAAAACGGGAGAGGCTACGAGCAGTACTTC.

This clone was counted a few times. This chain uses TRBV30 with TRBJ1-1; D call uncertain. CDR1 and CDR2 from the germline V gene are GTSNPN and SVGIG (reference sequence). V was cut by 1 base and J by 1 base, with 7 bases left in between. CDR3 length equals 13 residues. The CDR3 DNA is TGTGCCTGGAGTGCCAACTCGAACACTGAAGCTTTCTTT. Protein: CAWSANSNTEAFF.

The CDR3 nucleotides are TGTGCCAGCAGTTCCCTGGGGGGTCCTTACAATGAGCAGTTCTTC. This gives the protein CASSSLGGPYNEQFF. The chain uses TRBV28 and TRBJ2-1; tentatively, D is TRBD2 (6 bases). This CDR3 region has 15 residues. Germline V CDR1 and CDR2: MDHEN, SYDVKM. Trimming shortened V by 4 bases and J by 4 bases, and 14 bases separated the two germline ends.

This rearrangement joins TRBV28 to TRBJ1-1, with D maybe TRBD1 (6 bases). The CDR3 is 15 amino acids. V was shortened by 2 bases and J by 5 bases, with 15 bases between the two germline ends. Germline CDR1 reads MDHEN; CDR2 reads SYDVKM. The CDR3 sequence is CASSLGAGAGTEAFF. The DNA for the CDR3 is TGTGCCAGCAGTTTAGGGGCAGGGGCAGGGACTGAAGCTTTCTTT.

The rearrangement links TRBV19 to TRBJ2-1; TRBD2 matches at 8 bases. V gave up 7 bases and J gave up 9 bases; unmatched junction bases: 11. The CDR3 is 14 residues long. Germline CDR1 is LNHDA and CDR2 is SQIVND (reference sequence). The CDR3 here is CASTPGLGSSEQFF. CDR3 DNA sequence: TGTGCCAGTACCCCGGGACTAGGAAGCAGTGAGCAGTTCTTC.

This chain connects TRBV6-6 to TRBJ2-7; D possibly corresponds to TRBD2 (5 bases). V lost 2 bases and J 3 bases, leaving 11 bases between the germline ends. CDR1 and CDR2 from the germline V gene are MNHNY and SVGAGI (reference sequence). The CDR3 has 14 amino acids. The CDR3 protein is CASSYDGRGYEQYF. As DNA, the CDR3 is TGTGCCAGCAGTTACGATGGTCGGGGCTACGAGCAGTACTTC.

This CDR3 is CSVLGGRWSTDTQYF. The CDR3 nucleotides are TGCAGCGTCCTTGGGGGGAGATGGAGCACAGATACGCAGTATTTT. J is TRBJ2-3 and V is TRBV29-1; D may be TRBD2 (6 bases). The CDR3 runs 15 residues. Trimming took 6 bases from V and 0 from J, leaving 16 bases between them. Germline values: CDR1 SQVTM, CDR2 ANQGSEA.

J is TRBJ2-3 and V is TRBV7-8; 8 nucleotides line up with TRBD2. Trimming at V came to 7 bases and at J to 0 bases, leaving 3 bases not matched to a gene. The CDR3 contains 14 residues. CDR1 and CDR2 (germline): SGHVS, FQNEAQ. The CDR3 nucleotides read TGTGCCAGCAACAAGCGGGGGAGCACAGATACGCAGTATTTT. This sequence encodes CASNKRGSTDTQYF.

V is TRBV19 and J is TRBJ2-7, with TRBD2 matching 9 bases. Germline CDR1 is LNHDA and CDR2 is SQIVND (reference sequence). This CDR3 comprises 14 residues. V trimming: 4 bases; J trimming: 2 bases; junction bases outside the gene matches: 3. The CDR3 region is CASSTAGGAYEQYF. The CDR3 coding sequence is TGTGCCAGTAGTACAGCGGGAGGAGCCTACGAGCAGTACTTC. Looking up the rest from reference TRBV19 and TRBJ2-7 gives the full variable domain: DGGITQSPKYLFRKEGQNVTLSCEQNLNHDAMYWYRQDPGQGLRLIYYSQIVNDFQKGDIAEGYSVSREKKESFPLTVTSAQKNPTAFYLCASSTAGGAYEQYFGPGTRLTVT.

The chain combines TRBV7-9 with TRBJ2-5, with D possibly being TRBD2 (5 bases). V lost 4 bases and J lost 1, with 13 bases in between. The CDR3 is 15 amino acids. Germline V gene sequence: CDR1 SEHNR, CDR2 FQNEAQ (reference sequence). The CDR3 DNA reads as TGTGCCAGCAGCTCTCTAGGAGGTCCCCAAGAGACCCAGTACTTC. Amino acid sequence: CASSSLGGPQETQYF.

The chain employs TRBV11-2 and TRBJ2-7, with a weak D call TRBD2 (6 bases). Between the trimmed V and J ends, which lost 3 bases and 5 bases, there was a span of 11 bases. The V gene's germline CDR1 is SGHAT and CDR2 FQNNGV. CDR3 length: 13 residues. CDR3 sequence reads: CASSFGGHDEQYF. The CDR3 nucleotides are TGTGCCAGCAGCTTTGGAGGGCACGACGAGCAGTACTTC.

This rearrangement joins TRBV11-3 to TRBJ2-2; the match to TRBD2 covers 14 bases. Germline values: CDR1 SGHNT, CDR2 YENEEA. This CDR3 contains 19 residues. V lost 3 bases, J lost 2 bases, and 8 bases stayed unmatched. As DNA, the CDR3 is TGTGCCAGCAGCTTCCGGACAGGGACTAGCGGGAGCAACACCGGGGAGCTGTTTTTT. Its protein is CASSFRTGTSGSNTGELFF.

V is TRBV2 and J is TRBJ2-7; 13 positions agree with TRBD2. The CDR3 totals 18 residues. In germline, CDR1 is SNHLY, CDR2 FYNNEI. V was clipped by 5 bases and J by 3 bases; unmatched bases: 13. CDR3 DNA: TGTGCCAGCAGTCCCCGGGACAGGGGACTAGCGGGAAACTACGAGCAGTACTTC. Protein product: CASSPRDRGLAGNYEQYF.

The chain uses TRBV5-8 and TRBJ1-2, with TRBD1 identical over 7 bases. The V gene's germline CDR1 is SGHTS and CDR2 YDEGEE. Trimming at V came to 5 bases and at J to 7 bases, leaving 14 bases not matched to a gene. The CDR3 has 15 amino acids. CDR3 nucleotides: TGTGCCAGCAGGCTTCGACCGGGACAGCGGGTTGGCTACACCTTC. Translated: CASRLRPGQRVGYTF. The full variable domain, with the rest looked up from reference TRBV5-8 and TRBJ1-2, is EAGVTQSPTHLIKTRGQQATLRCSPISGHTSVYWYQQALGLGLQFLLWYDEGEERNRGNFPPRFSGRQFPNYSSELNVNALELEDSALYLCASRLRPGQRVGYTFGSGTRLTVV.

The chain recombines TRBV6-5 with TRBJ1-2; D is perhaps TRBD1 (5 bases). The CDR3 has 14 amino acids. Trimming took 5 bases from V and 8 from J, leaving 18 bases between them. Germline loops: CDR1 MNHEY, CDR2 SVGAGI. The CDR3 nucleotides are TGTGCCAGCAGTACGAACGACGGAGGGGAAGGCTACACCTTC. This encodes CASSTNDGGEGYTF.

This clone was observed once. The chain combines TRBV7-2 with TRBJ1-2, with D perhaps matching TRBD1 (5 bases). CDR3 length equals 11 residues. The germline gives CDR1 SGHTA, CDR2 FQGNSA. V lost 5 bases and J lost 7, with 8 bases in between. The DNA of the CDR3 is TGTGCCAGCAGCCAAGACAGTGGCTACACCTTC. It yields the protein CASSQDSGYTF.

This chain joins TRBV12-5 and TRBJ2-5; D may be TRBD1 (6 bases). V was trimmed by 3 bases and J by 5 bases, leaving 16 bases between them. The CDR3 extends over 15 amino acids. Germline CDR1 LGHNT, CDR2 FRNRAP. The CDR3 sequence is CASGFFPNQGETQYF. The DNA for the CDR3 is TGTGCTAGTGGTTTTTTCCCGAATCAGGGGGAGACCCAGTACTTC.

The rearrangement uses TRBV18 and TRBJ2-3; TRBD2 agrees at 10 bases. Germline loops: CDR1 KGHSH, CDR2 LQKENI. V lost 3 bases to trimming and J lost 3 bases; unmatched junction nucleotides: 9. This CDR3 is built from 17 residues. CDR3 nucleotides: TGTGCCAGCTCACCGTCACTAGCGGGAAGAGGAACAGATACGCAGTATTTT. It is translated as CASSPSLAGRGTDTQYF.

The chain recombines TRBV27 with TRBJ2-2, with TRBD1 matching over 7 bases. V was clipped by 3 bases and J by 7 bases; unmatched bases: 8. The CDR3 sequence is 15 residues long. In germline, CDR1 is MNHEY, CDR2 SMNVEV (reference sequence). The CDR3 region has the DNA TGTGCCAGCAGTTTTTTACAGGGGATAGGCGGGGAGCTGTTTTTT. Its protein is CASSFLQGIGGELFF.

The chain combines TRBV7-2 with TRBJ2-1, with 8 bases fitting TRBD2. The trim removed 5 bases at V and 7 bases at J, leaving 13 bases unmatched. CDR3 length equals 16 residues. The germline V gene encodes CDR1 SGHTA and CDR2 FQGNSA. DNA for the CDR3: TGTGCCAGCAGCCCGCAGGCCGGGACTAGGTCGAATGAGCAGTTCTTC. This translates into CASSPQAGTRSNEQFF.

The chain couples TRBV15 to TRBJ1-6; D unclear. Between the trimmed V and J ends, which lost 1 base and 5 bases, there was a span of 6 bases. Germline V CDR1 and CDR2: LNHNV, YYDKDF (reference sequence). The CDR3 has 14 amino acids. CDR3 sequence (DNA): TGTGCCACCAGCAGAGGTCAAAATAATTCACCCCTCCACTTT. Residues: CATSRGQNNSPLHF. The full variable domain, in which reference TRBV15 and TRBJ1-6 provide the parts outside the CDR3, is DAMVIQNPRYQVTQFGKPVTLSCSQTLNHNVMYWYQQKSSQAPKLLFHYYDKDFNNEADTPDNFQSRRPNTSFCFLDIRSPGLGDTAMYLCATSRGQNNSPLHFGNGTRLTVT.

V gene TRBV5-4 combines with J gene TRBJ2-2; weak D call: TRBD2 (6 bases). Trimming stripped 3 bases from V and 3 bases from J, with 9 bases between. The CDR3 extends over 14 amino acids. CDR1 is SGHNT, CDR2 YYREEE, per germline (reference sequence). CDR3 protein: CASSSGLHTGELFF. The CDR3 DNA follows: TGTGCCAGCAGCTCGGGACTGCACACCGGGGAGCTGTTTTTT.

V gene TRBV7-2 combines with J gene TRBJ2-5; the match to TRBD2 covers 8 bases. The CDR3 extends over 15 amino acids. Germline values: CDR1 SGHTA, CDR2 FQGNSA. After removal of 8 bases from V and 2 bases from J, the junction contained 10 bases not matched to a gene. The CDR3 spells CASGLVAGPQETQYF. The CDR3 DNA reads TGTGCCAGCGGACTAGTAGCGGGACCTCAAGAGACCCAGTACTTC.

The chain links TRBV9 to TRBJ2-7; 8 bases agree with TRBD1. Per the germline V gene, CDR1 is SGDLS and CDR2 is YYNGEE. The V gene end was trimmed by 4 bases and the J gene end by 1 base; junction bases not matched to a gene: 7. The CDR3 contains 15 residues. CDR3 sequence reads: CASSLGQAQSYEQYF. For the CDR3, the DNA is TGTGCCAGCAGCTTGGGACAGGCGCAATCCTACGAGCAGTACTTC. Complete variable domain (other parts from reference TRBV9 and TRBJ2-7): DSGVTQTPKHLITATGQRVTLRCSPRSGDLSVYWYQQSLDQGLQFLIQYYNGEERAKGNILERFSAQQFPDLHSELNLSSLELGDSALYFCASSLGQAQSYEQYFGPGTRLTVT.

J is TRBJ2-3 and V is TRBV11-3; TRBD1 is a possible D gene (5 bases). V lost 1 base, J lost 2 bases, and 7 bases lay in between. The CDR3 is made up of 14 amino acids. Germline V gene data show CDR1 as SGHNT and CDR2 as YENEEA. CDR3 in DNA: TGTGCCAGCAGCTTAGTGGGGCCCACAGATACGCAGTATTTT. Its translation: CASSLVGPTDTQYF. Based on the CDR3 plus reference TRBV11-3 and TRBJ2-3, the full variable domain is EAGVVQSPRYKIIEKKQPVAFWCNPISGHNTLYWYLQNLGQGPELLIRYENEEAVDDSQLPKDRFSAERLKGVDSTLKIQPAELGDSAVYLCASSLVGPTDTQYFGPGTRLTVL.

This chain uses TRBV2 with TRBJ2-2; 8 nucleotides agree with TRBD2. Trimming at V came to 7 bases and at J to 4 bases, leaving 5 bases not matched to a gene. Germline-derived CDR1 and CDR2 are SNHLY and FYNNEI. The CDR3 has 14 amino acids. The CDR3 sequence is CASKAGTSTGELFF. CDR3 nucleotide sequence: TGTGCCAGCAAAGCCGGGACTAGCACCGGGGAGCTGTTTTTT.

V gene TRBV7-2 combines with J gene TRBJ2-2; 8 nucleotides match TRBD2. CDR3 length equals 14 residues. From germline, CDR1 is SGHTA and CDR2 FQGNSA. Losses at the gene ends were 3 bases for V and 5 bases for J; bases not matched to a gene: 2. The CDR3 DNA sequence: TGTGCCAGCAGCTTCTCGGGGGGGACCGGGGAGCTGTTTTTT. Translating it yields CASSFSGGTGELFF.

The chain uses TRBV6-2 or TRBV6-3 and TRBJ1-1; TRBD1 aligns across 8 bases. Germline CDR1 is MNHEY and CDR2 is SVGEGT. CDR3 length equals 14 residues. Trimming at V came to 4 bases and at J to 6 bases, leaving 7 bases not matched to a gene. The CDR3 sequence: CASSWQGARAEAFF. The CDR3 DNA reads as TGTGCCAGCAGTTGGCAGGGGGCGCGGGCTGAAGCTTTCTTT.